The T cell receptor beta chain described here comes from a study of glioma-infiltrating T cells after dendritic cell vaccination. None of the glioblastoma patients had an isocitrate dehydrogenase mutation. Produced via immunoSEQ multiplex PCR; TCRdb's table is partial and in-frame only. The table has roughly 80,000 clones, around nine tenths seen once. To note about this clone: In the same sample, other DNA sequences code for this CDR3.

In germline, CDR1 is SGHRS, CDR2 YFSETQ. With 0 bases removed from V and 4 bases from J, the gap between germline ends came to 8 bases. This CDR3 has 14 residues. The chain recombines TRBV5-1 with TRBJ1-3; TRBD1 might be the D (5 bases). Sequencing used blood, obtained before dendritic cell vaccination. This sequence originates from a human donor with glioblastoma. Here the CDR3 reads CASSLAGSGNTIYF. CDR3 in DNA: TGCGCCAGCAGCTTGGCAGGGTCGGGAAACACCATATATTTT.